The 15 T cell receptor beta chains below all came from one sample that was sequenced in a study of shared clonotypes between healthy human individuals (dated by TCRdb to 2020 to 2022). Receptors were amplified or captured by the immunoSEQ multiplex PCR assay. As stored in TCRdb, this immuneACCESS dataset retains in-frame rearrangements with V and J assigned. A fraction of the clones does not appear; measured against another copy, unresolved V genes explain less than half of the discrepancy, and the remainder lacks a known reason. In this sample the table shows about 590,000 clones, nearly 97% of which occur a single time. 0.11% of the sample goes to the ten largest clones. CD8 naive samples were CD45RO-negative cells positively selected for CCR7, giving a CD45RA+CCR7+ population that excluded TemRA cells. Source material: naive CD8+ T cells sorted from blood. Interpreted using the paper, the cell subset or site label stands for: CD45RA+CCR7+. The receptors derive from a woman aged 25-40 years in good health.

The rearrangement joins TRBV7-2 to TRBJ2-7; D is undetermined. V was trimmed by 0 bases and J by 4 bases, leaving 10 bases between them. CDR3 length equals 14 residues. Germline V gives CDR1 SGHTA, CDR2 FQGNSA. For the CDR3, the DNA is TGTGCCAGCAGCTTAGCTAGCATCTGGTACGAGCAGTACTTC. The encoded protein is CASSLASIWYEQYF.

The rearrangement links TRBV5-1 to TRBJ2-1, with D uncertain. This CDR3 comprises 13 residues. Per germline, CDR1 SGHRS and CDR2 YFSETQ. V was clipped by 0 bases and J by 6 bases, with 7 bases between them. CDR3 sequence (DNA): TGCGCCAGCAGCTTGGTTGGGTCCAATGAGCAGTTCTTC. It translates to CASSLVGSNEQFF.

This chain links TRBV7-9 with TRBJ1-3; 11 nucleotides line up with TRBD1. Germline CDR1 SEHNR, CDR2 FQNEAQ (reference sequence). J lost 6 bases, V lost 2 bases, and 6 bases had no gene match. This CDR3 is 16 amino acids long. The CDR3, as DNA: TGTGCCAGCAGCTTACTTCCGGGACAGGGGGAAAACACCATATATTTT. Translating gives CASSLLPGQGENTIYF. Combining the CDR3 with reference TRBV7-9 and TRBJ1-3 gives the whole variable domain DTGVSQNPRHKITKRGQNVTFRCDPISEHNRLYWYRQTLGQGPEFLTYFQNEAQLEKSRLLSDRFSAERPKGSFSTLEIQRTEQGDSAMYLCASSLLPGQGENTIYFGEGSWLTVV.

This clone was found once. V is TRBV27 and J is TRBJ2-1, with D perhaps TRBD1 (6 bases). CDR1 is MNHEY and CDR2 is SMNVEV in the germline V gene (reference sequence). CDR3 length: 15 amino acids. The V and J ends lost 7 bases and 6 bases respectively, with 19 bases between them. CDR3: CASTPIGTGSNEQFF. CDR3 DNA: TGTGCCAGCACCCCAATTGGAACAGGGAGCAATGAGCAGTTCTTC.

V gene TRBV9 combines with J gene TRBJ1-1; D is perhaps TRBD1 (5 bases). The CDR3 totals 17 residues. Trimming cost V 3 bases and J 0 bases, with 18 bases left between them. From germline, CDR1 is SGDLS and CDR2 YYNGEE. Here the CDR3 DNA reads TGTGCCAGCAGCGCCCCCTCCTCGACAGACATGAACACTGAAGCTTTCTTT. It codes for CASSAPSSTDMNTEAFF.

This chain joins TRBV27 and TRBJ1-2; D is undetermined. The CDR3 spans 13 residues. Germline CDR1 and CDR2: MNHEY and SMNVEV (reference sequence). The germline V and J ends were trimmed by 6 bases and 6 bases, with 14 bases remaining between them. The CDR3 coding sequence is TGTGCCAGCAGGGTAGGCAAAGCCGATGGCTACACCTTC. Its protein product is CASRVGKADGYTF.

V is TRBV28 and J is TRBJ1-2; tentatively, D is TRBD1 (5 bases). The CDR3 runs to 15 residues. Germline V CDR1 and CDR2: MDHEN, SYDVKM. Trimming cost V 0 bases and J 4 bases, with 12 bases left between them. In nucleotides, the CDR3 is TGTGCCAGCAGTTTATGGCAGGGATTCAGCTATGGCTACACCTTC. Translated: CASSLWQGFSYGYTF.

The J gene is TRBJ1-5, the V gene TRBV7-8, with a tentative D call TRBD1 (6 bases). CDR1 is SGHVS and CDR2 is FQNEAQ in the germline V gene. The length of the CDR3 is 14 residues. The V and J ends lost 6 bases and 2 bases respectively, with 11 bases between them. The DNA of the CDR3 is TGTGCCAGCAGTTCGGAGGGGGGCAATCAGCCCCAGCATTTT. It encodes CASSSEGGNQPQHF. Full variable domain (remainder filled in from reference TRBV7-8 and TRBJ1-5): GAGVSQSPRYKVAKRGQDVALRCDPISGHVSLFWYQQALGQGPEFLTYFQNEAQLDKSGLPSDRFFAERPEGSVSTLKIQRTQQEDSAVYLCASSSEGGNQPQHFGDGTRLSIL.

The V gene is TRBV11-2, the J gene TRBJ2-5; 8 bases map to TRBD1. In germline, CDR1 is SGHAT, CDR2 FQNNGV. CDR3 length: 16 residues. The ends lost 1 base at V and 4 bases at J; junction bases unmatched: 8. The CDR3 region is CASSLGAGGAGETQYF. The CDR3 DNA reads TGTGCCAGCAGCTTAGGGGCAGGGGGCGCGGGAGAGACCCAGTACTTC.

The rearrangement joins TRBV15 to TRBJ1-1; D gene uncertain. The V and J ends lost 8 bases and 3 bases respectively, with 13 bases between them. Germline V CDR1 and CDR2: LNHNV, YYDKDF (reference sequence). The CDR3 is 13 residues long. In DNA form, the CDR3 reads TGTGCCACCCTCGCGGCGGGAGACACTGAAGCTTTCTTT. Protein: CATLAAGDTEAFF.

The rearrangement links TRBV15 to TRBJ2-3; 7 bases are a match to TRBD1. Germline V CDR1 and CDR2: LNHNV, YYDKDF (reference sequence). The CDR3 covers 16 residues. Trimming at V came to 2 bases and at J to 6 bases, leaving 11 bases not matched to a gene. CDR3 residues: CATSRLTTGPSDTQYF. Written as DNA, the CDR3 is TGTGCCACCAGCAGATTGACGACAGGGCCATCGGATACGCAGTATTTT.

The chain links TRBV19 to TRBJ2-1; D is undetermined. In germline, CDR1 is LNHDA, CDR2 SQIVND (reference sequence). V was pared by 3 bases and J by 0 bases, with 9 bases between. CDR3 length: 15 residues. The CDR3 here is CASSMGSSSYNEQFF. DNA for the CDR3: TGTGCCAGTAGTATGGGCTCGAGCTCCTACAATGAGCAGTTCTTC.

This chain connects TRBV7-2 to TRBJ2-3, with a weak D call TRBD2 (6 bases). Germline V gene sequence: CDR1 SGHTA, CDR2 FQGNSA. This CDR3 spans 15 amino acids. Trimming left V 1 base short and J 0 bases short, with 8 bases between. The CDR3 sequence: CASSLVGGSTDTQYF. In nucleotides, the CDR3 is TGTGCCAGCAGCTTAGTTGGGGGGAGCACAGATACGCAGTATTTT.

This chain links TRBV5-4 with TRBJ1-3; 9 bases are shared with TRBD1. Trimming at V came to 3 bases and at J to 8 bases, leaving 12 bases not matched to a gene. This CDR3 has 16 residues. Per the germline V gene, CDR1 is SGHNT and CDR2 is YYREEE (reference sequence). The CDR3 loop reads CASSSRFTGGQDTIYF. Here the CDR3 DNA reads TGTGCCAGCAGCTCACGCTTTACAGGGGGCCAGGACACCATATATTTT.

The genes are TRBV27 and TRBJ2-1; 10 nucleotides align to TRBD2. Germline V gene data show CDR1 as MNHEY and CDR2 as SMNVEV (reference sequence). V was clipped by 2 bases and J by 4 bases; unmatched bases: 5. The length of the CDR3 is 16 residues. The CDR3: CASSLTQREGYNEQFF. In nucleotides, the CDR3 is TGTGCCAGCAGTTTAACCCAGCGGGAGGGTTACAATGAGCAGTTCTTC.